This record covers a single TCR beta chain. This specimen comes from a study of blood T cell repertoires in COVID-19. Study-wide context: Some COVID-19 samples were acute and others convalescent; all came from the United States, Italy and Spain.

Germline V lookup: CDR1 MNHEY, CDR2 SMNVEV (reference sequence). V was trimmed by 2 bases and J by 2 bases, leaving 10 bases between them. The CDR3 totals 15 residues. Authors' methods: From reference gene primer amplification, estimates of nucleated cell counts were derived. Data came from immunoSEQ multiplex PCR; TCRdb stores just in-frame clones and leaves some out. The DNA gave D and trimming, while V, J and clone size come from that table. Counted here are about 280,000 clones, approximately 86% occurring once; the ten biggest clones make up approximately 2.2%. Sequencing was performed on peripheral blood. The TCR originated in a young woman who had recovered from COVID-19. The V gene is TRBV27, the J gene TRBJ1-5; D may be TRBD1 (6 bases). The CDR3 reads CASSLDRWGNQPQHF. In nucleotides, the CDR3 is TGTGCCAGCAGTTTAGACAGGTGGGGCAATCAGCCCCAGCATTTT.